The clone carrying this T cell receptor beta chain was observed a few times. Reverse transcription of about 0.5 to 1 ug RNA was carried out with random hexamers. Across 54 Vbeta and 13 Jbeta, TCR beta CDR3 was amplified with immunoSEQ multiplex PCR. In TCRdb, the immunoSEQ multiplex PCR reads were re-called with MiXCR into one record per CDR3 protein. The table lists 250,000 to 300,000 distinct CDR3 sequences, 89% of them singletons. Deletions cut 3 bases from V and 0 bases from J, with 11 bases between. The CDR3 loop spans 15 amino acids. The germline gives CDR1 ENHRY, CDR2 SYGVKD. The record originates from a study of CD8 T cells in Susac syndrome. CD8+ and CD4+ blood T cells underwent TCR beta sequencing. The multiple sclerosis controls consisted of treatment-naive patients with relapsing-remitting disease, either stable or active. TEMRA cells were FACS-enriched, unlike CD8+ and CD4+ T cells, which were negatively isolated.

This receptor was identified in a human donor with multiple sclerosis. Input material: CD8+ T cells from PBMCs. V usage is TRBV10-3 and J usage is TRBJ1-1, with unresolved D. The CDR3 DNA follows: TGTGCCATCAGTGACCAAGTGGGGATGAACACTGAAGCTTTCTTT. The encoded protein is CAISDQVGMNTEAFF.